These T cell receptor beta chains were read from a single sample in a study of early T cells in non-severe SARS-CoV-2 infection. TCRdb analysed the 5' RACE reads with MiXCR anew, one entry per CDR3 protein. Of around 82,000 distinct CDR3 sequences in the sample, approximately 12% are singletons; the top ten hold around 3.5%. The sequenced material came from whole blood. These receptor sequences come from an adult who was a healthcare worker with PCR-confirmed SARS-CoV-2 infection or an uninfected control (not recorded which). The CDR3 runs from the conserved cysteine through the conserved F or W. The order of the fields is V gene, CDR3 length, CDR3 protein.

v_call: TRBV12-3/TRBV12-4
cdr3_length: 18
cdr3_aa: CASSLSGTNVLAKNIQYF

v_call: TRBV7-2
cdr3_length: 18
cdr3_aa: CASSSNRHSLSSLGIQYF

v_call: TRBV7-9
cdr3_length: 17
cdr3_aa: CASSPGLAGGPSYEQYF

v_call: TRBV5-6
cdr3_length: 13
cdr3_aa: CASSWGLNTEAFF

v_call: TRBV3-1
cdr3_length: 15
cdr3_aa: CASRPGSGLNYGYTF

v_call: TRBV5-4
cdr3_length: 16
cdr3_aa: CASSLDAGGSYNEQFF

v_call: TRBV20-1
cdr3_length: 16
cdr3_aa: CSAPSSPGLAYYEQFF

v_call: TRBV11-1
cdr3_length: 15
cdr3_aa: CASSEGGAGKNIQYF

v_call: TRBV7-9
cdr3_length: 16
cdr3_aa: CASSPRTIEDYNEQFF

v_call: TRBV13
cdr3_length: 12
cdr3_aa: CASSSVGTGQFF

v_call: TRBV2
cdr3_length: 15
cdr3_aa: CASLAGVGNTGELFF

v_call: TRBV20-1
cdr3_length: 13
cdr3_aa: CSALGPQYNEQFF